The 26 T cell receptor beta chains in this list originate from one sample, sequenced in a study of post-analysis software for immune sequencing data. The antigens for these receptors are not known. General study points: A handful of TRBV segments (TRBV5-6, TRBV5-1 and TRBV20-1 among them) occurred more frequently in patients than in controls.

The TCR beta cDNA libraries contained unique molecular identifiers. TCRdb recomputed calls from the PCR reads with MiXCR, one row per CDR3 protein. The table shows around 250,000 distinct CDR3 sequences, with less than 40% occurring only once. The sequenced material came from blood. These receptors were collected from a girl aged 10-17 years with multiple sclerosis.

The chain is built from TRBV12-3 or TRBV12-4 and TRBJ2-5; D unclear. This CDR3 has 14 amino acids. Trimming left V 2 bases short and J 3 bases short, with 10 bases between. Written as DNA, the CDR3 is TGTGCCAGCAGTTTATCACCCACCGAAGAGACCCAGTACTTC. It encodes CASSLSPTEETQYF.

With regard to this clonotype: This clone may be a read error of a much larger clone one base away. V usage is TRBV2 and J usage is TRBJ1-2; no clear D. The CDR3 is made up of 17 amino acids. V lost 6 bases to trimming and J lost 3 bases, with 23 bases between them. The germline CDR1 and CDR2 sequences are SNHLY and FYNNEI. The DNA of the CDR3 is TGTGCCAGCAGGCGGAGTACAGAGACACTCAACGACTATGGCTACACCTTC. Amino acids: CASRRSTETLNDYGYTF.

This clonotype was seen repeatedly, ten times or more. This rearrangement joins TRBV6-5 to TRBJ1-2; no clear D gene. The germline CDR1 and CDR2 sequences are MNHEY and SVGAGI. V shed 0 bases and J shed 4 bases, with 12 bases lying between them. The CDR3 runs 15 residues. As DNA, the CDR3 is TGTGCCAGCAGTTACTCGGGAACAGAGTTCTATGGCTACACCTTC. The encoded protein is CASSYSGTEFYGYTF.

This clonotype was seen at least ten times. J is TRBJ1-4 and V is TRBV20-1, with no clear D. Per germline, CDR1 DFQATT and CDR2 SNEGSKA (reference sequence). This CDR3 is built from 15 residues. The V and J ends lost 6 bases and 0 bases respectively, with 14 bases between them. CDR3 DNA: TGCAGTGCGGCCCTCTGGGCGGCAACTAATGAAAAACTGTTTTTT. Encoded protein: CSAALWAATNEKLFF.

This clonotype has more than one count but fewer than ten. The rearrangement uses TRBV20-1 and TRBJ2-2; TRBD2 matches 10 bases. This CDR3 has 19 amino acids. V was pared by 0 bases and J by 0 bases, with 10 bases of the junction left unmatched. Per the germline V gene, CDR1 is DFQATT and CDR2 is SNEGSKA (reference sequence). The CDR3 bases are TGCAGTGCTAGAGAAGAACTAGCGGGACCCAAACCGAACACCGGGGAGCTGTTTTTT. This codes for CSAREELAGPKPNTGELFF.

The rearrangement joins TRBV6-6 to TRBJ1-1; weak D call: TRBD1 (5 bases). Trimming removed 5 bases from V and 5 bases from J, with 18 bases in between. The CDR3 totals 15 residues. The germline V gene has CDR1 MNHNY and CDR2 SVGAGI (reference sequence). The CDR3 DNA follows: TGTGCCAGCAGTCAAGGACACCTCCTGTCTACTGAAGCTTTCTTT. Translation: CASSQGHLLSTEAFF.

This clonotype was recorded many times. V usage is TRBV6-1 and J usage is TRBJ2-4; a weak D match, TRBD2 (5 bases). The CDR3 is made up of 12 amino acids. V lost 1 base, J lost 10 bases, and 8 bases lay in between. The V gene's germline CDR1 is MNHNS and CDR2 SASEGT. The CDR3 DNA sequence: TGTGCCAGCAGTGAAGGCGAGCGGATTCAGTACTTC. Protein sequence: CASSEGERIQYF.

The chain has TRBV5-1 and TRBJ2-7, with a possible D match to TRBD2 (5 bases). CDR3 length equals 13 residues. The V gene's germline CDR1 is SGHRS and CDR2 YFSETQ. The V gene lost 5 bases and the J gene lost 0 bases, with 9 bases spanning the gap. CDR3 amino acids: CASRSGNSYEQYF. The CDR3 nucleotides are TGCGCCAGCAGGTCCGGGAACTCCTACGAGCAGTACTTC.

The chain uses TRBV4-1 and TRBJ2-3; 9 nucleotides line up with TRBD1. This CDR3 has 15 amino acids. Germline V gives CDR1 MGHRA, CDR2 YSYEKL. Trimming removed 4 bases from V and 3 bases from J; junction bases left unmatched: 5. CDR3 nucleotides: TGCGCCAGCAGCCGCGGGACAGGGAGGACAGATACGCAGTATTTT. Translation gives CASSRGTGRTDTQYF.

This clonotype was counted only a few times. The genes are TRBV16 and TRBJ1-2, with 9 nucleotides matching TRBD1. J was trimmed by 2 bases and V by 0 bases; bases with no gene match: 1. The CDR3 length is 15 residues. Germline assignment: CDR1 KGHSY and CDR2 FQNENV. The CDR3: CASSQSGTGNYGYTF. The CDR3, as DNA: TGTGCCAGCAGCCAATCGGGGACAGGGAACTATGGCTACACCTTC.

As for this clonotype: A much larger clonotype is one base distant, so this may be a read error. The gene calls are TRBV7-3 and TRBJ2-1, with 8 bases identical to TRBD2. The CDR3 loop spans 16 amino acids. Germline V gives CDR1 SGHTA, CDR2 FQGTGA. In DNA, the CDR3 is TGTGCCAGCAGCCTACTCAGCGGGAGCTCCTACAATAAGCAGTTCTTC. The encoded protein is CASSLLSGSSYNKQFF.

The chain uses TRBV20-1 and TRBJ2-5, with TRBD1 as a possible D gene (5 bases). CDR1 and CDR2 from the germline V gene are DFQATT and SNEGSKA (reference sequence). CDR3 length: 12 residues. The V end was cut by 3 bases, the J end by 4 bases, with 9 bases between. The DNA of the CDR3 is TGCAGTGCTAGCAGGGAAGGAGAGACCCAGTACTTC. It specifies CSASREGETQYF.

In this sample, this clonotype turned up many times. This chain links TRBV18 with TRBJ1-2, with D uncertain. Germline CDR1 and CDR2: KGHSH and LQKENI. The CDR3 consists of 13 residues. Trimming removed 2 bases from V and 8 bases from J, with 12 bases in between. This chain's CDR3 is CASSPNPLLGYTF. As DNA, the CDR3 is TGTGCCAGCTCACCAAATCCTCTCCTGGGCTACACCTTC.

This clonotype was seen at least ten times. Germline is not matched at one junction end, which may reflect a read error. J is TRBJ2-3 and V is TRBV28, with unresolved D. The germline gives CDR1 MDHEN, CDR2 SYDVKM. The CDR3 length is 13 residues. The CDR3 coding sequence is TGTGCTAGCAGACGTCGGGGCACAGATACGCAGTATTTT. Its protein product is CASRRRGTDTQYF.

This chain connects TRBV7-2 to TRBJ2-4; D is perhaps TRBD1 (6 bases). The end of the DNA fits TRBJ2-7 better, so the J call may be wrong. CDR1 is SGHTA and CDR2 is FQGNSA in the germline V gene. The CDR3 length is 13 residues. CDR3 in DNA: TGTGCCAGCAGCTCAGTCAGGGGTTACGAGCAGTACTTC. Protein product: CASSSVRGYEQYF.

This clonotype was seen a single time. This chain uses TRBV20-1 with TRBJ1-2, with D possibly matching TRBD1 (6 bases). The CDR3 runs 13 residues. Trimming shortened V by 6 bases and J by 4 bases, and 15 bases separated the two germline ends. Germline lookup yields CDR1 DFQATT and CDR2 SNEGSKA (reference sequence). This CDR3 reads CSAGTGSSYGYTF. In DNA, the CDR3 is TGCAGTGCGGGAACAGGGTCGAGCTATGGCTACACCTTC.

In regard to this clonotype: A read error may explain this, as a much larger clone is one base away. This CDR3 reads CASSSTRYEQFF. For the CDR3, the DNA is TGTGCCAGCAGCTCTACTAGGTATGAGCAGTTCTTC. The chain recombines TRBV11-2 with TRBJ2-1, with D perhaps TRBD2 (5 bases). V was trimmed by 4 bases and J by 8 bases, leaving 9 bases between them. Germline V gene lookup returns CDR1 SGHAT and CDR2 FQNNGV. The CDR3 contains 12 residues.

This clonotype came up many times. The chain links TRBV30 to TRBJ2-6; maybe TRBD1 (5 bases). Germline V gene data show CDR1 as GTSNPN and CDR2 as SVGIG (reference sequence). This CDR3 has 17 amino acids. Trimming shortened V by 2 bases and J by 0 bases, and 14 bases separated the two germline ends. The CDR3 here is CAWSRSGSSSGANVLTF. CDR3 coding DNA: TGTGCCTGGAGTCGGTCAGGGTCCAGCTCTGGGGCCAACGTCCTGACTTTC.

This clonotype has a count of ten or more. V usage is TRBV11-2 and J usage is TRBJ2-5; 12 bases fit TRBD2. This CDR3 comprises 16 residues. CDR1 and CDR2 (germline): SGHAT, FQNNGV. The J segment lost 4 bases and the V segment lost 5 bases, leaving 8 bases of the junction unmatched. CDR3 residues: CASSLRRTSGTETQYF. In nucleotides, the CDR3 is TGTGCCAGCAGCCTTCGTCGGACTAGCGGGACAGAGACCCAGTACTTC. Full variable domain (remainder filled in from reference TRBV11-2 and TRBJ2-5): EAGVAQSPRYKIIEKRQSVAFWCNPISGHATLYWYQQILGQGPKLLIQFQNNGVVDDSQLPKDRFSAERLKGVDSTLKIQPAKLEDSAVYLCASSLRRTSGTETQYFGPGTRLLVL.

The V and J genes are TRBV2 and TRBJ2-7; D tentatively reads TRBD1 or TRBD2 (5 bases each). Judging by the DNA end, TRBJ2-5 fits better; the J call may be wrong. This CDR3 has 15 amino acids. Germline lookup yields CDR1 SNHLY and CDR2 FYNNEI. The CDR3 protein is CASCYRDPIRETQYF. The CDR3 DNA reads as TGTGCCAGCTGCTACCGGGACCCCATAAGGGAGACCCAGTACTTC.

This clonotype was observed many times. This chain uses TRBV20-1 with TRBJ2-3, with TRBD2 matching over 7 bases. The CDR3 runs 14 residues. V lost 6 bases to trimming and J lost 5 bases; unmatched junction nucleotides: 11. The germline gives CDR1 DFQATT, CDR2 SNEGSKA (reference sequence). CDR3 in DNA: TGCAGTGCAGCATTGGGGGGGAGTAGAGATACGCAGTATTTT. Residues: CSAALGGSRDTQYF.

J is TRBJ1-5 and V is TRBV20-1; possible D gene TRBD1, 6 bases. V was clipped by 6 bases and J by 4 bases, with 13 bases between them. Germline V lookup: CDR1 DFQATT, CDR2 SNEGSKA (reference sequence). There are 13 residues in the CDR3. The CDR3: CSAVGTINQPQHF. In nucleotides, the CDR3 is TGCAGTGCCGTCGGGACAATTAATCAGCCCCAGCATTTT.

This clonotype showed up many times. V usage is TRBV3-1 and J usage is TRBJ1-2; a weak D match, TRBD1 (6 bases). Trimming removed 4 bases from V and 3 bases from J, with 12 bases in between. This CDR3 is built from 14 residues. CDR1 LGHDT and CDR2 YNNKEL come from the germline V gene (reference sequence). The CDR3 is CASSLQGGDYGYTF. The CDR3 region has the DNA TGTGCCAGCAGCCTACAGGGAGGGGACTATGGCTACACCTTC. The full variable domain, completed using reference TRBV3-1 and TRBJ1-2, is DTAVSQTPKYLVTQMGNDKSIKCEQNLGHDTMYWYKQDSKKFLKIMFSYNNKELIINETVPNRFSPKSPDKAHLNLHINSLELGDSAVYFCASSLQGGDYGYTFGSGTRLTVV.

This clonotype was seen ten or more times. V is TRBV5-1 and J is TRBJ2-1, with 10 bases matching TRBD1. CDR3 length equals 16 residues. V lost 6 bases, J lost 1 base, and 7 bases stayed unmatched. Germline lookup yields CDR1 SGHRS and CDR2 YFSETQ. This chain's CDR3 is CASKGGDRGSYNEQFF. In DNA, the CDR3 is TGCGCCAGCAAGGGGGGGGACAGGGGTTCCTACAATGAGCAGTTCTTC. Supplemented by reference TRBV5-1 and TRBJ2-1, the full variable domain reads KAGVTQTPRYLIKTRGQQVTLSCSPISGHRSVSWYQQTPGQGLQFLFEYFSETQRNKGNFPGRFSGRQFSNSRSEMNVSTLELGDSALYLCASKGGDRGSYNEQFFGPGTRLTVL.

For this clonotype: With a much larger clone just one base away, this may be a read error. The chain recombines TRBV20-1 with TRBJ2-1; 8 nucleotides agree with TRBD2. The CDR3 loop spans 14 amino acids. Germline values: CDR1 DFQATT, CDR2 SNEGSKA (reference sequence). The junction had 10 bases not matched to a gene; V was cut back by 4 bases and J by 8 bases. The CDR3 region has the DNA TGCAGTGCTATCGACGGGGGGGGGAACCATGAGCAGTTCTTC. Translation: CSAIDGGGNHEQFF.

The V gene is TRBV5-1, the J gene TRBJ2-5; 7 bases align to TRBD1. Matching the DNA end better, TRBJ2-7 makes the J call doubtful. Germline V CDR1 and CDR2: SGHRS, YFSETQ. The CDR3 consists of 15 residues. The CDR3 DNA is TGCGCCAGCAGCTCCATTCCGGGACAGCTATACGAGCAGTACTTC. Protein product: CASSSIPGQLYEQYF.